Listed here are 5 T cell receptor beta chains from one sample, sequenced in a study of blood T cell repertoires in COVID-19. Profiling relied on immunoSEQ multiplex PCR, and the TCRdb table lists in-frame clones only, not all of them. The table includes around 250,000 clones, approximately 85% detected once. Input material: peripheral blood. Every receptor here comes from a man in his fifties or sixties with active or convalescent COVID-19.

CDR3: CAWMRDRGEKLFF. The CDR3 DNA reads TGTGCCTGGATGAGGGACAGGGGGGAAAAACTGTTTTTT. This chain links TRBV30 with TRBJ1-4, with 11 bases lining up with TRBD1. The CDR3 loop spans 13 amino acids. Germline CDR1 reads GTSNPN; CDR2 reads SVGIG (reference sequence). Losses at the gene ends were 4 bases for V and 8 bases for J; bases not matched to a gene: 3.

The genes are TRBV11-2 and TRBJ2-5; 10 nucleotides match TRBD1. The junction had 7 bases not matched to a gene; V was cut back by 5 bases and J by 4 bases. From germline, CDR1 is SGHAT and CDR2 FQNNGV. CDR3 length: 15 residues. CDR3 protein: CASSKTGGRRETQYF. CDR3 nucleotides: TGTGCCAGCAGCAAGACAGGGGGCAGACGAGAGACCCAGTACTTC.

The V gene is TRBV9, the J gene TRBJ2-5, with 8 positions matching TRBD2. Trimming removed 0 bases from V and 3 bases from J; junction bases left unmatched: 4. The CDR3 is made up of 15 amino acids. CDR1 and CDR2 (germline): SGDLS, YYNGEE. For the CDR3, the DNA is TGTGCCAGCAGCGTAGCGGGAGGGCCCAAAGAGACCCAGTACTTC. This encodes CASSVAGGPKETQYF.

V and J are TRBV5-8 and TRBJ2-7; 9 nucleotides line up with TRBD1. This CDR3 is 15 amino acids long. J lost 0 bases, V lost 4 bases, and 5 bases had no gene match. Germline-derived CDR1 and CDR2 are SGHTS and YDEGEE. CDR3 sequence: CASSRGQGPSYEQYF. The CDR3 DNA follows: TGTGCCAGCAGCAGGGGACAGGGACCCTCCTACGAGCAGTACTTC.

The gene calls are TRBV18 and TRBJ1-1; D uncertain. Deletions cut 3 bases from V and 6 bases from J, with 8 bases between. Germline V gene data show CDR1 as KGHSH and CDR2 as LQKENI. This CDR3 region has 12 residues. The CDR3 coding sequence is TGTGCCAGCTCACCTCAGGTGGCTGAAGCTTTCTTT. Its translation is CASSPQVAEAFF.